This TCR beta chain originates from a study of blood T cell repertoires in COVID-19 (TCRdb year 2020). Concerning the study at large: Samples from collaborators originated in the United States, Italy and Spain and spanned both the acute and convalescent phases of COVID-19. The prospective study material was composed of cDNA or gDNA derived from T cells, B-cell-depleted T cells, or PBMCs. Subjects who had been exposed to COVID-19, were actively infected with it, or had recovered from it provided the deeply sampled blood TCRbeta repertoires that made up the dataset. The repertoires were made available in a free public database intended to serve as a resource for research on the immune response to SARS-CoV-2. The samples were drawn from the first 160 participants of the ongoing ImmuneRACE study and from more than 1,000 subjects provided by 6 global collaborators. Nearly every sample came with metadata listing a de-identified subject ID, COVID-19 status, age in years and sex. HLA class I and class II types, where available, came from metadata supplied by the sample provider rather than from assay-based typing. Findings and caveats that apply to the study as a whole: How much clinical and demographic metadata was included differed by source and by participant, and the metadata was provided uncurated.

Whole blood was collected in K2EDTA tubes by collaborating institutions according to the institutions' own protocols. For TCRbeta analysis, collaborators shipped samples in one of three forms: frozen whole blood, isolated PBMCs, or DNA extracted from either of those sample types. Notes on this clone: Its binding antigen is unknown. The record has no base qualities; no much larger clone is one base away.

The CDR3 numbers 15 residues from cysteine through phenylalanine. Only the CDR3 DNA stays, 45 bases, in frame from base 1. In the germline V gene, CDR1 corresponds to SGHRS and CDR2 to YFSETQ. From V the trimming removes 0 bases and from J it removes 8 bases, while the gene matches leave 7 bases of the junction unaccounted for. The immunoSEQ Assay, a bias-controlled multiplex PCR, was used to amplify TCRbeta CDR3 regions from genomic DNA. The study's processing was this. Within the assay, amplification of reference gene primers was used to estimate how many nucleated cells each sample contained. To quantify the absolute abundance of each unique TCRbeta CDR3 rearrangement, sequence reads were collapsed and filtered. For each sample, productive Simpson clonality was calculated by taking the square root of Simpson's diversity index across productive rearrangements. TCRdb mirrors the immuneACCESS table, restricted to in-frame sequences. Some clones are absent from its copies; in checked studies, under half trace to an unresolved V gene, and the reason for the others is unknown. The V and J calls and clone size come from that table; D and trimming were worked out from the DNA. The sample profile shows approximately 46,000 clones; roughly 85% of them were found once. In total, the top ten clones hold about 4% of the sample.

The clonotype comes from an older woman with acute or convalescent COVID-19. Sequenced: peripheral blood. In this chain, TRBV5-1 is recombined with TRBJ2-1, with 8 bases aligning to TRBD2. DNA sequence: TGCGCCAGCAGCTTGGAAGCGGGAGTCGGGCATGAGCAGTTCTTC. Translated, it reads CASSLEAGVGHEQFF.